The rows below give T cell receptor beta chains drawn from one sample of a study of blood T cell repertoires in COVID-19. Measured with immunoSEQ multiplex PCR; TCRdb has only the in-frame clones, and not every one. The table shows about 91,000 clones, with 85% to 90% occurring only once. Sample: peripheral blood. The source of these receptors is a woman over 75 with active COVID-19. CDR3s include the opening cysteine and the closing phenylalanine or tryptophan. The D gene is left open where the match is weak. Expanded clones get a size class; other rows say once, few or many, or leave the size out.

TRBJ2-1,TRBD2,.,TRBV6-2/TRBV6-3,CASSYRASGSLPPEQFF,TGTGCCAGCAGTTACAGGGCTAGCGGGAGCCTCCCCCCTGAGCAGTTCTTC
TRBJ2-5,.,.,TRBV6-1,CASSEQTGRETQYF,TGTGCCAGCAGTGAACAGACAGGGAGGGAGACCCAGTACTTC
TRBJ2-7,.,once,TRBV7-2,CASGHSYEQYF,TGTGCCAGCGGCCACAGCTACGAGCAGTACTTC
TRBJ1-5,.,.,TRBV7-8,CASSLGAGNQPQHF,TGTGCCAGCAGCTTAGGAGCGGGAAATCAGCCCCAGCATTTT
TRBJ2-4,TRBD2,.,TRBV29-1,CSVEVAGARGIQYF,TGCAGCGTTGAAGTAGCGGGAGCCCGGGGCATTCAGTACTTC
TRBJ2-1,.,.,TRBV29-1,CSVRTPSYNEQFF,TGCAGCGTTCGGACACCTTCCTACAATGAGCAGTTCTTC
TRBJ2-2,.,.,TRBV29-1,CSVADPGQLNTGELFF,TGCAGCGTCGCCGACCCGGGACAACTTAACACCGGGGAGCTGTTTTTT
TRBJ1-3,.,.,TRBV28,CASSPTGQRTGNTIYF,TGTGCCAGCAGTCCAACGGGACAACGCACTGGAAACACCATATATTTT
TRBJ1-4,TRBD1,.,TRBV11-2,CASSYLPGTGSVNEKLFF,TGTGCCAGCAGCTACCTTCCCGGGACAGGGTCTGTTAATGAAAAACTGTTTTTT
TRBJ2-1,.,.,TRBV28,CASRTGQLMGYNEQFF,TGTGCCAGCAGGACTGGACAACTGATGGGCTACAATGAGCAGTTCTTC
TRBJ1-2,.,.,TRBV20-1,CSASRDNDNYGYTF,TGCAGTGCTAGTCGGGACAACGATAACTATGGCTACACCTTC
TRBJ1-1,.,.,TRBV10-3,CATEVEMNTEAFF,TGTGCCACCGAGGTGGAGATGAACACTGAAGCTTTCTTT
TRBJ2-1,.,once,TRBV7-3,CASSPSPGDNEQFF,TGTGCCAGCAGCCCCAGCCCGGGAGACAATGAGCAGTTCTTC
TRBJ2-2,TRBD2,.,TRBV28,CAIQNGLAIYTGELFF,TGTGCCATTCAAAACGGACTAGCGATATACACCGGGGAGCTGTTTTTT
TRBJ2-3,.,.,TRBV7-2,CASSPWRRGTDTQYF,TGTGCCAGCAGCCCTTGGAGGAGGGGCACAGATACGCAGTATTTT
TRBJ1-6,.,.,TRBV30,CAWKAVSAYNSPLHF,TGTGCCTGGAAAGCGGTCTCGGCCTATAATTCACCCCTCCACTTT
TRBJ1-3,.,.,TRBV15,CATSSPDGRNTIYF,TGTGCCACCAGCAGTCCGGATGGGAGGAACACCATATATTTT
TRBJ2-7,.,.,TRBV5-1,CASSGNVGPTYEQYF,TGCGCCAGCAGCGGCAACGTGGGCCCTACCTACGAGCAGTACTTC
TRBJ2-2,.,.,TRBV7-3,CASSSTGSGELFF,TGTGCCAGCAGCTCCACAGGGTCCGGGGAGCTGTTTTTT
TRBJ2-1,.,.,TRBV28,CASRSPAAKPHNEQFF,TGTGCCAGCAGGTCCCCAGCGGCTAAACCCCACAATGAGCAGTTCTTC
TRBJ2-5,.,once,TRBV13,CASSLKGVETQYF,TGTGCCAGCAGCTTAAAGGGGGTGGAGACCCAGTACTTC
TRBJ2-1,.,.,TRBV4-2,CASSQDGRTQQFF,TGTGCCAGCAGCCAAGATGGGCGCACCCAGCAGTTCTTC
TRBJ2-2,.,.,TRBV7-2,CASSPGGANTGELFF,TGTGCCAGCAGCCCAGGAGGGGCGAACACCGGGGAGCTGTTTTTT
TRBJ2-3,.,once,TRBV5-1,CASSFSSGITDTQYF,TGCGCCAGCAGCTTCTCCTCAGGGATCACAGATACGCAGTATTTT
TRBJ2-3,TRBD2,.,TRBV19,CASRGPGGPSTDTQYF,TGTGCCAGCAGGGGACCGGGAGGGCCGAGCACAGATACGCAGTATTTT
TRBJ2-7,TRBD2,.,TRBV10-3,CAIGGGNEQYF,TGTGCCATCGGCGGGGGGAACGAGCAGTACTTC
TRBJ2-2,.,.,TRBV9,CASSVTTATGELFF,TGTGCCAGCAGCGTAACGACAGCAACCGGGGAGCTGTTTTTT